This TCR beta chain came from a study of blood T cell repertoires in COVID-19 (dated by TCRdb to 2018 to 2020). Context from the whole study: The collaborator samples originated in the United States, Italy and Spain and spanned the acute and convalescent phases of COVID-19. Sample metadata almost always included a de-identified subject ID, COVID-19 status, age in years and sex. Samples came from the ongoing ImmuneRACE study (first 160 participants) plus 1,254 subjects from 6 global collaborators. Deeply sampled blood TCRbeta repertoires from subjects exposed to, actively infected with, or recovered from COVID-19 were included in the dataset. The prospective study material was composed of cDNA or gDNA derived from T cells, B-cell-depleted T cells, or PBMCs. A freely available public database, intended as a resource for researchers studying the immune response to SARS-CoV-2, is where the repertoires were released. Where HLA class I and class II types were available, the types were taken from metadata supplied by the sample provider, not from assay-based typing. What the authors observed across the whole study: The amount of clinical and demographic metadata varied by source and participant and was provided uncurated.

Collaborating institutions collected whole blood in K2EDTA tubes following their own protocols. For TCRbeta analysis, collaborators shipped samples as frozen whole blood, isolated PBMCs, or DNA extracted from either of those sample types. TCRbeta CDR3 regions were amplified from genomic DNA using the immunoSEQ Assay, a bias-controlled multiplex PCR. Processing in the source paper ran as follows. Nucleated cell counts per sample were estimated from amplification of reference gene primers within the assay. To quantify the absolute abundance of each unique TCRbeta CDR3 rearrangement, sequence reads were collapsed and filtered. For each sample, productive Simpson clonality was calculated by taking the square root of Simpson's diversity index across productive rearrangements. Held by TCRdb, this immuneACCESS table contains in-frame sequences only and omits some clones. Under half of the omission traces to an unresolved V gene where checked; the cause of the rest is unknown. V and J calls and clone size are copied from that table; D and trimming were computed from the DNA. This sample lists about 260,000 clones; approximately 81% were detected once. The ten biggest clones cover 3.5% to 5% of the sample.

The cysteine opens and the phenylalanine closes a CDR3 of 15 amino acids. This entry keeps only the CDR3 DNA: 45 bases, framed from base 1. The germline V gene (reference sequence) supplies CDR1 LGHDT and CDR2 YNNKEL. V is cut back by 2 bases and J by 11 bases, with 12 bases in the junction unmatched. To note about this clone: What antigen it recognizes has not been identified. No base-level quality is on record; no much larger clone is a single base apart.

The sequence came from a man in his 60s with acute or convalescent COVID-19. Sequencing was done on a sample of peripheral blood. The rearranged segments are TRBV3-1 (or the pseudogene TRBV3-2) and TRBJ2-3, with 8 bases in between that match TRBD2. The CDR3 amino acid sequence is: CASSQSNSGVARQYF. The nucleotide sequence is TGTGCCAGCAGCCAATCGAATAGCGGGGTCGCGAGGCAGTATTTT.